This T cell receptor beta chain was identified during a study of T cells expressing NK-cell markers. Study context: Seven of the eight sequenced donors were classified as HCMV-seropositive, and one was classified as seronegative.

Following a re-call of the 5' RACE reads, TCRdb has one entry per CDR3 protein and lacks DNA. This repertoire includes hundreds of thousands of distinct CDR3 sequences. Notes on this clonotype: The antigen is undetermined.

CDR1 is MDHEN and CDR2 is SYDVKM in the germline V gene. The CDR3 is 14 residues long. Study observations and caveats: Six donors carried dominant NKG2C+ clonotypes that made up roughly 1.0-7.5% of their CD8+ T cells.

This sequence was found in a man aged 18 to 35 in good health. Sequenced: blood T cells: a sorted CD56 or NKG2C T cell subset, CD4+ or CD8+ T cells, or bulk PBMC T cells (not recorded which). The chain uses TRBV28 and TRBJ1-5. This chain's CDR3 is CASSSGAHGQPQHF. Using reference TRBV28 and TRBJ1-5 for the parts outside the CDR3, the full variable domain is DVKVTQSSRYLVKRTGEKVFLECVQDMDHENMFWYRQDPGLGLRLIYFSYDVKMKEKGDIPEGYSVSREKKERFSLILESASTNQTSMYLCASSSGAHGQPQHFGDGTRLSIL.